A single sample is the source of the 13 T cell receptor beta chains below, sequenced in a study of T cell clones after liver transplantation (dated by TCRdb to the late 2010s). This specimen's time point label, per the study, means: pre-transplant. Library preparation employed the immunoSEQ multiplex PCR assay. TCRdb carries this immuneACCESS record with in-frame sequences only. Its versions omit some clonotypes, under half of them owing to an unresolved V gene in the studies checked, with the rest unexplained. Counted in this sample were about 72,000 clones; around 90% of them appeared once. 2% to 3% of the sample goes to the ten largest clones. Source: CD4+ T cells from blood, taken before liver transplant. Every receptor here comes from a human donor who received a liver transplant.

This clone was recorded once. The chain employs TRBV25-1 and TRBJ2-7; 7 positions match TRBD1. V lost 5 bases and J lost 6; bases outside the gene matches: 10. This CDR3 has 14 amino acids. The germline V gene encodes CDR1 MGHDK and CDR2 SYGVNS. The CDR3 bases are TGTGCCAGCAGTCGACAGGGAAAAACTGCCGAGCAGTACTTC. This encodes CASSRQGKTAEQYF.

The chain has TRBV2 and TRBJ2-5; a possible D gene is TRBD1 (6 bases). The V end lost 3 bases, the J end lost 6 bases, and 11 bases lay between the germline ends. Germline V lookup: CDR1 SNHLY, CDR2 FYNNEI. This CDR3 spans 13 amino acids. The CDR3 sequence: CASSEDSIKTQYF. The CDR3, as DNA: TGTGCCAGCAGTGAGGACAGTATTAAGACCCAGTACTTC.

This chain joins TRBV7-9 and TRBJ2-7; D call uncertain. Germline V gene sequence: CDR1 SEHNR, CDR2 FQNEAQ (reference sequence). V dropped 1 base and J dropped 4 bases, with 11 bases sitting between them. The CDR3 totals 14 residues. The CDR3 loop reads CASSLDQVVYEQYF. CDR3 in DNA: TGTGCCAGCAGCTTAGACCAGGTAGTATACGAGCAGTACTTC.

The rearrangement uses TRBV7-3 and TRBJ1-4; no firm D call. The germline gives CDR1 SGHTA, CDR2 FQGTGA. V was shortened by 0 bases and J by 10 bases, with 9 bases between the two germline ends. The CDR3 covers 13 residues. In nucleotides, the CDR3 is TGTGCCAGCAGCTTAACCCTGAGCGCAAAACTGTTTTTT. Translating gives CASSLTLSAKLFF. Complete variable domain (other parts from reference TRBV7-3 and TRBJ1-4): GAGVSQTPSNKVTEKGKYVELRCDPISGHTALYWYRQSLGQGPEFLIYFQGTGAADDSGLPNDRFFAVRPEGSVSTLKIQRTERGDSAVYLCASSLTLSAKLFFGSGTQLSVL.

This chain links TRBV5-4 with TRBJ1-2; maybe TRBD1 (5 bases). V gave up 0 bases and J gave up 6 bases, with 15 bases separating them. Germline CDR1 reads SGHNT; CDR2 reads YYREEE (reference sequence). The CDR3 totals 15 residues. CDR3 residues: CASSLEPQDTDGYTF. The CDR3 nucleotides are TGTGCCAGCAGCTTGGAACCACAGGATACGGATGGCTACACCTTC.

This chain joins TRBV29-1 and TRBJ2-3, with TRBD2 identical over 10 bases. The CDR3 length is 17 residues. Per the germline V gene, CDR1 is SQVTM and CDR2 is ANQGSEA. CDR3 protein: CTRGWLAGVECSDTQYF. The CDR3 bases are TGCACCAGAGGATGGCTAGCGGGAGTCGAATGTTCAGATACGCAGTATTTT.

This clone has just one count. This sequence joins TRBV5-1 and TRBJ2-4, with 7 bases aligning to TRBD1. The CDR3 is 15 amino acids. The germline gives CDR1 SGHRS, CDR2 YFSETQ. The ends lost 1 base at V and 2 bases at J; junction bases unmatched: 3. The CDR3 reads CASSLQGGTKNIQYF. For the CDR3, the DNA is TGCGCCAGCAGCTTGCAAGGGGGCACCAAAAACATTCAGTACTTC.

The chain couples TRBV7-3 to TRBJ2-1, with 8 bases lining up with TRBD2. The CDR3 is made up of 15 amino acids. Germline V gives CDR1 SGHTA, CDR2 FQGTGA. J gave up 0 bases and V 5 bases, and 3 bases lay outside the gene matches. CDR3 region: CASSPSGSSYNEQFF. Here the CDR3 DNA reads TGTGCCAGCAGCCCCAGCGGGAGCTCCTACAATGAGCAGTTCTTC.

J is TRBJ1-3 and V is TRBV6-1; possible D gene TRBD1, 5 bases. The CDR3 consists of 13 residues. CDR1 is MNHNS, CDR2 SASEGT, per germline. The germline V and J ends were trimmed by 6 bases and 9 bases, with 15 bases remaining between them. The DNA for the CDR3 is TGTGCCAGCAGCGGGGGTATGGAGAGCACCATATATTTT. Protein sequence: CASSGGMESTIYF.

The rearrangement uses TRBV28 and TRBJ2-7; D remains ambiguous. The CDR3 has 12 residues. CDR1 is MDHEN and CDR2 is SYDVKM in the germline V gene. With 6 bases removed from V and 5 bases from J, the gap between germline ends came to 11 bases. The CDR3 DNA reads TGTGCCAGCAGAGATACTTGGGACGAGCAGTACTTC. It yields the protein CASRDTWDEQYF.

This clone was seen once. The V and J genes are TRBV7-2 and TRBJ2-5; no firm D call. This CDR3 contains 13 residues. CDR1 is SGHTA and CDR2 is FQGNSA in the germline V gene. Deletions cut 2 bases from V and 1 base from J, with 5 bases between. The CDR3 reads CASSLSFQETQYF. The CDR3 DNA is TGTGCCAGCAGCTTATCATTCCAAGAGACCCAGTACTTC.

The V call is TRBV18, the J call TRBJ1-2; a weak D match, TRBD1 (6 bases). Trimming took 6 bases from V and 2 from J, leaving 10 bases between them. This CDR3 has 13 amino acids. Germline V gives CDR1 KGHSH, CDR2 LQKENI. CDR3 nucleotide sequence: TGTGCCAGCTCCCAAGACAGGAACTATGGCTACACCTTC. Protein product: CASSQDRNYGYTF.

The J gene is TRBJ2-7, the V gene TRBV9; D is unresolved. Germline loops: CDR1 SGDLS, CDR2 YYNGEE. The V end lost 0 bases, the J end lost 1 base, and 8 bases lay between the germline ends. This CDR3 has 14 amino acids. The CDR3 protein is CASSVGSSSYEQYF. In DNA form, the CDR3 reads TGTGCCAGCAGCGTAGGAAGCAGTTCCTACGAGCAGTACTTC.